What follows are 7 T cell receptor beta chains derived from one specimen sequenced in a study of T cells in localized non-small cell lung cancer. Only in-frame clones appear in the TCRdb table, and some are missing; sequencing was by immunoSEQ multiplex PCR. The sample has about 1,700 clones, approximately 25% seen once. The specimen was lung tumor tissue, collected before any cancer treatment. The receptors come from a man aged 35 to 69 with stage I lung adenocarcinoma.

V and J are TRBV6-8 and TRBJ2-7, with 11 bases matching TRBD2. The germline gives CDR1 MNHGY, CDR2 SAAAGT. The CDR3 consists of 14 residues. V shed 10 bases, J shed 3 bases, and the junction held 8 bases outside the gene matches. The CDR3 here is CAISHGTSGYEQYF. The DNA of the CDR3 is TGTGCCATCAGCCACGGGACTAGCGGCTACGAGCAGTACTTC.

The chain combines TRBV28 with TRBJ1-2, with a possible D match to TRBD1 (5 bases). V lost 4 bases to trimming and J lost 2 bases, with 11 bases between them. Per the germline V gene, CDR1 is MDHEN and CDR2 is SYDVKM. CDR3 size: 14 residues. The DNA of the CDR3 is TGTGCCAGCAGTTCGCGGGGCCTAAACTATGGCTACACCTTC. Translation: CASSSRGLNYGYTF.

The CDR3 DNA sequence: TGTGCCAGCAGCCCGGGACTAGCCGAGCAGTTCTTC. This translates into CASSPGLAEQFF. The gene calls are TRBV9 and TRBJ2-1; 9 bases line up with TRBD2. Per the germline V gene, CDR1 is SGDLS and CDR2 is YYNGEE. The junction had 3 bases not matched to a gene; V was cut back by 4 bases and J by 10 bases. There are 12 residues in the CDR3.

This chain uses TRBV6-9 with TRBJ1-1; D gene uncertain. This CDR3 has 11 amino acids. Germline CDR1 is MNHGY and CDR2 is SVAAGI. The V end was cut by 7 bases, the J end by 7 bases, with 10 bases between. CDR3 sequence (DNA): TGTGCCAGCACCCTGGGCGGTGAAGCTTTCTTT. This sequence encodes CASTLGGEAFF.

As concerns this clone: The junction shows a germline mismatch at one end, possibly a read error. The chain combines TRBV29-1 with TRBJ2-7, with D tentatively TRBD1 (5 bases). Germline CDR1 is SQVTM and CDR2 is ANQGSEA. This CDR3 region has 15 residues. The CDR3 spells CSAEDRKGFPYEQYF. The CDR3, as DNA: TGCAGCGCTGAAGATCGTAAGGGGTTCCCCTACGAGCAGTACTTC.

The V call is TRBV11-3, the J call TRBJ1-1; the match to TRBD1 covers 8 bases. The CDR3 sequence is 14 residues long. Looked up from germline, CDR1 is SGHNT and CDR2 is YENEEA. The ends lost 5 bases at V and 3 bases at J; junction bases unmatched: 5. The CDR3 coding sequence is TGTGCCAGCAGCAGCAGACAGGGGTACACTGAAGCTTTCTTT. Its protein product is CASSSRQGYTEAFF.

This clone is labeled as hyperexpanded. Mismatch with germline at one junction end may stem from a read error. This chain links TRBV6-8 with TRBJ1-4, with 8 bases fitting TRBD1. The germline gives CDR1 MNHGY, CDR2 SAAAGT. This CDR3 has 16 residues. The CDR3 nucleotides are TGTGCCAGCAGGTACTCCGGGACAGGTGATAATGAAAAACTGTTTTTT. It codes for CASRYSGTGDNEKLFF.